The table lists the clone carrying this T cell receptor beta chain with a count of one. Produced via immunoSEQ multiplex PCR; TCRdb's table is partial and in-frame only. The table shows around 87,000 clones, with 60% to 85% occurring only once. The data are from a study of blood T cell repertoires in COVID-19. J lost 4 bases, V lost 3 bases, and 5 bases had no gene match. The CDR3 contains 14 residues. Germline loops: CDR1 LNHDA, CDR2 SQIVND (reference sequence). The sequenced material came from peripheral blood. The sequence was obtained from a woman older than 75 with acute or convalescent COVID-19. The chain links TRBV19 to TRBJ1-1, with TRBD1 matching over 7 bases. The CDR3 is CASSITGVPTEAFF. CDR3 nucleotide sequence: TGTGCCAGTAGTATCACAGGGGTCCCCACTGAAGCTTTCTTT.